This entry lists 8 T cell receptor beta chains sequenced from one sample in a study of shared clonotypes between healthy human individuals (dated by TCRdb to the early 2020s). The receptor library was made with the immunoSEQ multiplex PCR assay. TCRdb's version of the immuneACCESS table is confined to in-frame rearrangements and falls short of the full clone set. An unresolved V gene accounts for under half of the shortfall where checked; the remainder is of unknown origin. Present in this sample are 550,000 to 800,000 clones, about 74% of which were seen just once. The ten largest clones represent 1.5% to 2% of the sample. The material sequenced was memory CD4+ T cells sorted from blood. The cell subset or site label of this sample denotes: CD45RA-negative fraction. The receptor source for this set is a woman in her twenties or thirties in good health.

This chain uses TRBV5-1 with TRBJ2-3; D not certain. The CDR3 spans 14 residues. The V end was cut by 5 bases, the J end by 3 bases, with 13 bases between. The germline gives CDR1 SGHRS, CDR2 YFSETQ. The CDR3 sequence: CASRTYGLTDTQYF. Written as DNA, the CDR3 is TGCGCCAGCAGGACATATGGGTTAACAGATACGCAGTATTTT.

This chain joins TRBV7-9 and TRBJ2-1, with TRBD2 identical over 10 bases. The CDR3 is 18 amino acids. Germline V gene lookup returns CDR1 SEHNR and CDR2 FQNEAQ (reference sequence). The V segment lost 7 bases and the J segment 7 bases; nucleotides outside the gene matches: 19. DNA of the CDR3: TGTGCCAGCATCCTTGCGGGCCTCGGTAGCGGGAGGTCAAATGAGCAGTTCTTC. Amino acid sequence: CASILAGLGSGRSNEQFF. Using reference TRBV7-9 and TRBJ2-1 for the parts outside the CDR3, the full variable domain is DTGVSQNPRHKITKRGQNVTFRCDPISEHNRLYWYRQTLGQGPEFLTYFQNEAQLEKSRLLSDRFSAERPKGSFSTLEIQRTEQGDSAMYLCASILAGLGSGRSNEQFFGPGTRLTVL.

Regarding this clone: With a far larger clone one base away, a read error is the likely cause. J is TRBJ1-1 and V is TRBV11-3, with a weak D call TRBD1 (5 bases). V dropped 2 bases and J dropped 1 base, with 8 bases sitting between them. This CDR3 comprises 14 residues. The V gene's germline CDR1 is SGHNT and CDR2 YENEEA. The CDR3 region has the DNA TGTGCCAGCAGCTTACAGGGCGCGAACACTGAAGCTTTCTTT. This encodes CASSLQGANTEAFF.

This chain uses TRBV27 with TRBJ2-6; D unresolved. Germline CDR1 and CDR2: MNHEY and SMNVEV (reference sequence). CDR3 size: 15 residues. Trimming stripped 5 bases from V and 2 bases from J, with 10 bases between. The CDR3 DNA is TGTGCCAGCAGTCAGGTGATTCCTGGGGCCAACGTCCTGACTTTC. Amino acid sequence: CASSQVIPGANVLTF.

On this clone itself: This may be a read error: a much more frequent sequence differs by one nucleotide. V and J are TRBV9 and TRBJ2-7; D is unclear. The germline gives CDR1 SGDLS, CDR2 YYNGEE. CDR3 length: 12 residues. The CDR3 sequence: CASSVTGYEQCF. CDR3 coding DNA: TGTGCCAGCAGCGTTACGGGTTACGAGCAGTGCTTC.

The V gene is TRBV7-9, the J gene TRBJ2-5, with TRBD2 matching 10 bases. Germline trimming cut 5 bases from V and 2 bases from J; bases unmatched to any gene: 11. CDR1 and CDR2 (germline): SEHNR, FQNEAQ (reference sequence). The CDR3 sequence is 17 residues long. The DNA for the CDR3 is TGTGCCAGCAGCGGTTGGACTAGCGGAGAACCTCAAGAGACCCAGTACTTC. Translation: CASSGWTSGEPQETQYF.

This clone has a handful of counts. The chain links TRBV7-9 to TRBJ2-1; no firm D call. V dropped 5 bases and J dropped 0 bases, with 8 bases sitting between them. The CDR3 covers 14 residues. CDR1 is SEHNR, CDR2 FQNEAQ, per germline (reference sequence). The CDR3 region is CASSPISSYNEQFF. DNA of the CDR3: TGTGCCAGCAGCCCTATTAGCTCCTACAATGAGCAGTTCTTC.

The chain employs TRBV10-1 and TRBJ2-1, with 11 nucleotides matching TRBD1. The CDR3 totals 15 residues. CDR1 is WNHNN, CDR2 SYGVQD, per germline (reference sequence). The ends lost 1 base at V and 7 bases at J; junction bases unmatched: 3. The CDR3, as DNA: TGCGCCAGCAGTGAGTACGGGACAGGGGGGAATGAGCAGTTCTTC. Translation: CASSEYGTGGNEQFF.